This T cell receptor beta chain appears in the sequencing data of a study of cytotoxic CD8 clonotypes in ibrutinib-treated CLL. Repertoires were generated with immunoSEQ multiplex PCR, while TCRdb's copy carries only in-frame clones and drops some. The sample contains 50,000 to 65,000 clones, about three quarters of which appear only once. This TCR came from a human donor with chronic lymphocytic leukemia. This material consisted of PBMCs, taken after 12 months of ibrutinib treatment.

The DNA of the CDR3 is TGTGCCAGCAGCAGGGCAGGGAGTGGTCCCGGGGAGCTGTTTTTT. Residues: CASSRAGSGPGELFF. V and J are TRBV11-2 and TRBJ2-2; D possibly matches TRBD1 or TRBD2 (5 bases each). The CDR3 runs 15 residues. The germline V and J ends were trimmed by 5 bases and 6 bases, with 16 bases remaining between them. Per germline, CDR1 SGHAT and CDR2 FQNNGV.